The next 5 T cell receptor beta chains were all read from a single sample in a study of T cell changes during pregnancy in multiple sclerosis. Repertoires were generated with immunoSEQ multiplex PCR, while TCRdb's copy carries only in-frame clones and drops some. The table shows over 45,000 clones, with roughly 90% occurring only once. The sample here was peripheral blood, taken in the third trimester of pregnancy. Receptor source: a female donor in good health, enrolled as a control in a pregnancy study.

This clone showed up just a few times. The V call is TRBV11-3, the J call TRBJ1-1; D might be TRBD1 (5 bases). V gave up 5 bases and J gave up 1 base, with 11 bases separating them. CDR1 and CDR2 (germline): SGHNT, YENEEA. The CDR3 extends over 14 amino acids. CDR3 nucleotide sequence: TGTGCCAGCAGCCCCCAGGGTACGAACACTGAAGCTTTCTTT. Translating it yields CASSPQGTNTEAFF. Full variable domain (rest looked up from reference TRBV11-3 and TRBJ1-1): EAGVVQSPRYKIIEKKQPVAFWCNPISGHNTLYWYLQNLGQGPELLIRYENEEAVDDSQLPKDRFSAERLKGVDSTLKIQPAELGDSAVYLCASSPQGTNTEAFFGQGTRLTVV.

The V and J genes are TRBV7-9 and TRBJ2-2; tentatively, D is TRBD2 (5 bases). CDR1 and CDR2 from the germline V gene are SEHNR and FQNEAQ (reference sequence). CDR3 size: 14 residues. Between the trimmed V and J ends, which lost 5 bases and 3 bases, there was a span of 10 bases. CDR3 nucleotides: TGTGCCAGCAGCCCAGGACTGGACACCGGGGAGCTGTTTTTT. Protein sequence: CASSPGLDTGELFF.

A single count supports this clone. The rearrangement uses TRBV4-2 and TRBJ2-3, with TRBD2 matching over 7 bases. Germline V gives CDR1 LGHNA, CDR2 YNFKEQ. V shed 4 bases and J 5 bases; nucleotides not matched to a gene: 9. This CDR3 is 15 amino acids long. The CDR3 loop is CASSPPQGGRDTQYF. In nucleotides, the CDR3 is TGTGCCAGCAGCCCCCCGCAGGGAGGGAGAGATACGCAGTATTTT.

The genes are TRBV2 and TRBJ2-1, with D perhaps TRBD2 (7 bases). The germline V gene encodes CDR1 SNHLY and CDR2 FYNNEI. This CDR3 has 17 amino acids. V lost 7 bases to trimming and J lost 8 bases, with 27 bases between them. The CDR3, as DNA: TGTGCCAGCATGGACTATTTAGAGGGGGGGGCCTCGGATGAGCAGTTCTTC. Translation gives CASMDYLEGGASDEQFF.

This sequence joins TRBV7-8 and TRBJ1-2; 10 bases match TRBD1. This CDR3 is built from 15 residues. The trim removed 5 bases at V and 7 bases at J, leaving 10 bases unmatched. Germline CDR1 is SGHVS and CDR2 is FQNEAQ. The CDR3 region is CASSPRGTGAGGYTF. DNA of the CDR3: TGTGCCAGCAGCCCACGGGGGACAGGGGCCGGTGGCTACACCTTC.